The 31 T cell receptor beta chains below all came from one sample that was sequenced in a study of regulatory T cells in long-lasting Graves disease. Time point denoted: newly diagnosed GD, antithyroid drugs for less than 3 months. Extracted PBMC RNA gave rise to the TCR library. Combining iRepertoire HTBI primers with Arm-PCR of CDR3 regions, the authors built TCR beta libraries. Using its own MiXCR run on the multiplex PCR reads, TCRdb lists one record per CDR3 protein. The sample contains 680,000 or so distinct CDR3 sequences, roughly 16% of which appear only once. This sample was also put to use in a study of T cells in Graves' hyperthyroidism and ophthalmopathy.

This sample comprised peripheral blood mononuclear cells (PBMCs), obtained at new diagnosis, from a patient treated with antithyroid drugs. Receptors were obtained from a woman between 25 and 40 years old with Graves disease.

At least ten counts were recorded for this clonotype. This chain connects TRBV2 to TRBJ1-5, with D perhaps matching TRBD1 (5 bases). The V gene's germline CDR1 is SNHLY and CDR2 FYNNEI. The CDR3 length is 14 residues. Trimming took 4 bases from V and 7 from J, leaving 14 bases between them. CDR3 DNA: TGTGCCAGCAGTGGGGGGGGAGAAGGACAGCCCCAGCATTTT. Encoded protein: CASSGGGEGQPQHF.

This clonotype was seen at least ten times. V and J are TRBV12-3 or TRBV12-4 and TRBJ1-1, with TRBD1 matching 9 bases. The CDR3 contains 15 residues. Unmatched junction bases numbered 8, after V lost 5 bases and J lost 4 bases. The CDR3 region is CASSPQGAVGTEAFF. CDR3 in DNA: TGTGCCAGCAGTCCACAGGGGGCGGTGGGCACTGAAGCTTTCTTT.

This clonotype was observed at least ten times. This chain joins TRBV10-3 and TRBJ2-7, with 10 bases aligning to TRBD2. The V gene end was trimmed by 3 bases and the J gene end by 7 bases; junction bases not matched to a gene: 9. CDR1 is ENHRY and CDR2 is SYGVKD in the germline V gene. The CDR3 is 15 amino acids. CDR3 nucleotides: TGTGCCATCAGTGACCAAGCGGGAGGGCCTGGGGAGCAGTACTTC. It translates to CAISDQAGGPGEQYF.

This clonotype has a handful of counts. This chain connects TRBV19 to TRBJ1-1; maybe TRBD1 (5 bases). Germline CDR1 is LNHDA and CDR2 is SQIVND (reference sequence). This CDR3 comprises 15 residues. Trimming removed 3 bases from V and 4 bases from J, with 15 bases in between. The CDR3 nucleotides read TGTGCCAGTAGTATCCCGGGGGTAACGAGCACTGAAGCTTTCTTT. Its protein product is CASSIPGVTSTEAFF.

The chain joins TRBV5-1 to TRBJ2-7, with 9 nucleotides matching TRBD2. Germline V gene lookup returns CDR1 SGHRS and CDR2 YFSETQ. The CDR3 consists of 15 residues. The V segment lost 5 bases and the J segment 3 bases; nucleotides outside the gene matches: 9. This CDR3 is CASREAGTSFYEQYF. As DNA, the CDR3 is TGCGCCAGCAGAGAAGCCGGGACTAGCTTCTACGAGCAGTACTTC.

The table lists this clonotype with many counts. The chain couples TRBV7-3 to TRBJ2-1, with 7 bases aligning to TRBD1. This CDR3 comprises 15 residues. Trimming cost V 3 bases and J 5 bases; bases outside gene matches: 7. Germline-derived CDR1 and CDR2 are SGHTA and FQGTGA. This CDR3 is CASSFGRQGDNEQFF. CDR3 DNA sequence: TGTGCCAGCAGCTTCGGACGACAGGGAGACAATGAGCAGTTCTTC.

The sample holds many counts of this clonotype. V usage is TRBV6-1 and J usage is TRBJ2-2, with 9 bases that match TRBD2. CDR1 is MNHNS, CDR2 SASEGT, per germline. This CDR3 is built from 16 residues. Losses at the gene ends were 2 bases for V and 7 bases for J; bases not matched to a gene: 8. The CDR3 DNA sequence: TGTGCCAGCAGTGAACGGGTAGCGGGAGACCTCGGGGAGCTGTTTTTT. It specifies CASSERVAGDLGELFF.

The genes are TRBV5-1 and TRBJ2-3, with D unclear. Germline CDR1 SGHRS, CDR2 YFSETQ. V was pared by 0 bases and J by 1 base, with 6 bases between. The CDR3 covers 14 residues. The CDR3 region is CASSLEFGTDTQYF. CDR3 in DNA: TGCGCCAGCAGCTTGGAATTTGGCACAGATACGCAGTATTTT.

This clonotype was detected ten times or more. The gene calls are TRBV5-1 and TRBJ2-3; 10 positions match TRBD1. From germline, CDR1 is SGHRS and CDR2 YFSETQ. The CDR3 sequence is 16 residues long. The ends lost 4 bases at V and 3 bases at J; junction bases unmatched: 8. CDR3 coding DNA: TGCGCCAGCAGCGCAACGGGACAGGGGCAAACAGATACGCAGTATTTT. This encodes CASSATGQGQTDTQYF. The full variable domain, with the rest looked up from reference TRBV5-1 and TRBJ2-3, is KAGVTQTPRYLIKTRGQQVTLSCSPISGHRSVSWYQQTPGQGLQFLFEYFSETQRNKGNFPGRFSGRQFSNSRSEMNVSTLELGDSALYLCASSATGQGQTDTQYFGPGTRLTVL.

This clonotype was recorded a few times. The chain employs TRBV18 and TRBJ1-3; D remains ambiguous. The CDR3 runs to 14 residues. The V gene's germline CDR1 is KGHSH and CDR2 LQKENI. V was cut by 8 bases and J by 0 bases, with 11 bases left in between. DNA of the CDR3: TGTGCCAGCCTGGCCCTGAGCTCTGGAAACACCATATATTTT. It yields the protein CASLALSSGNTIYF.

V and J are TRBV3-1 and TRBJ2-4; the match to TRBD2 covers 8 bases. CDR1 LGHDT and CDR2 YNNKEL come from the germline V gene (reference sequence). The V segment lost 6 bases and the J segment 4 bases; nucleotides outside the gene matches: 11. The CDR3 sequence is 16 residues long. The CDR3 DNA reads as TGTGCCAGCAGGATCAGCGGGGGCGCGGGGAAAAACATTCAGTACTTC. Translation: CASRISGGAGKNIQYF.

In its sample, this clonotype was seen many times. The gene calls are TRBV19 and TRBJ2-6, with D perhaps matching TRBD1 (5 bases). The germline CDR1 and CDR2 sequences are LNHDA and SQIVND (reference sequence). Trimming removed 3 bases from V and 4 bases from J, with 10 bases in between. The CDR3 sequence is 15 residues long. CDR3 region: CASSIRGDGANVLTF. The CDR3 DNA follows: TGTGCCAGTAGTATTAGGGGTGACGGGGCCAACGTCCTGACTTTC.

At least ten counts were recorded for this clonotype. In DNA, the CDR3 is TGTGCCAGCAGGCCCCGACTGAGAAACACCATATATTTT. Amino acids: CASRPRLRNTIYF. The rearrangement links TRBV6-1 to TRBJ1-3; D is undetermined. CDR1 and CDR2 from the germline V gene are MNHNS and SASEGT. This CDR3 comprises 13 residues. The germline V and J ends were trimmed by 6 bases and 5 bases, with 11 bases remaining between them.

The CDR3 loop reads CSARGPAGIGANVLTF. The CDR3 bases are TGCAGTGCTAGAGGCCCCGCAGGGATCGGGGCCAACGTCCTGACTTTC. V usage is TRBV20-1 and J usage is TRBJ2-6; a possible D gene is TRBD1 (5 bases). Trimming stripped 1 base from V and 4 bases from J, with 14 bases between. The CDR3 extends over 16 amino acids. CDR1 is DFQATT and CDR2 is SNEGSKA in the germline V gene (reference sequence).

This clonotype was counted many times. The gene calls are TRBV7-2 and TRBJ1-2, with a possible D match to TRBD1 (5 bases). Germline assignment: CDR1 SGHTA and CDR2 FQGNSA. This CDR3 has 14 amino acids. V was shortened by 5 bases and J by 3 bases, with 13 bases between the two germline ends. CDR3 region: CASSPGAWDYGYTF. For the CDR3, the DNA is TGTGCCAGCAGCCCTGGGGCCTGGGACTATGGCTACACCTTC.

The gene calls are TRBV5-1 and TRBJ1-5; D is ambiguous. Germline CDR1 and CDR2: SGHRS and YFSETQ. Trimming removed 1 base at V and 5 bases at J, with 7 bases between. The CDR3 is made up of 13 amino acids. The CDR3 here is CASSLWTDQPQHF. DNA for the CDR3: TGCGCCAGCAGCTTGTGGACGGATCAGCCCCAGCATTTT.

This clonotype was recorded many times. CDR3 loop: CASTRQGGYTF. The CDR3 region has the DNA TGTGCCAGCACCAGACAGGGGGGCTACACCTTC. The gene calls are TRBV7-9 and TRBJ1-2; 8 bases fit TRBD1. Germline CDR1 is SEHNR and CDR2 is FQNEAQ (reference sequence). The length of the CDR3 is 11 residues. After removal of 7 bases from V and 8 bases from J, the junction contained 3 bases not matched to a gene.

J is TRBJ2-1 and V is TRBV27, with TRBD2 as a possible D gene (6 bases). V was pared by 8 bases and J by 7 bases, with 18 bases between. The CDR3 has 14 amino acids. CDR1 is MNHEY and CDR2 is SMNVEV in the germline V gene (reference sequence). The DNA for the CDR3 is TGTGCCAGCGAGCGCCCGGGACTTCCTAATGAGCAGTTCTTC. It specifies CASERPGLPNEQFF.

The rearrangement joins TRBV13 to TRBJ1-6; D call uncertain. The CDR3 length is 14 residues. With 1 base removed from V and 10 bases from J, the gap between germline ends came to 11 bases. The V gene's germline CDR1 is PRHDT and CDR2 FYEKMQ (reference sequence). CDR3 in amino acids: CASSLVARNSPLHF. The CDR3 region has the DNA TGTGCCAGCAGCTTAGTGGCGAGGAACTCACCCCTCCACTTT.

In this sample, this clonotype turned up many times. The CDR3 here is CASSYRGHEAFF. The CDR3 DNA reads as TGTGCCAGCAGTTACAGGGGGCACGAAGCTTTCTTT. The V and J genes are TRBV12-3 or TRBV12-4 and TRBJ1-1; 9 bases match TRBD1. After removal of 4 bases from V and 8 bases from J, the junction contained 2 bases not matched to a gene. The CDR3 has 12 residues.

The CDR3 nucleotides are TGTGCCAGCAGTGATAGTGGCCTTGGGTACAATGAGCAGTTCTTC. Protein sequence: CASSDSGLGYNEQFF. This chain links TRBV2 with TRBJ2-1; D call uncertain. The V gene's germline CDR1 is SNHLY and CDR2 FYNNEI. This CDR3 spans 15 amino acids. With 3 bases removed from V and 4 bases from J, the gap between germline ends came to 13 bases. The whole variable domain, filled in from reference TRBV2 and TRBJ2-1, reads EPEVTQTPSHQVTQMGQEVILRCVPISNHLYFYWYRQILGQKVEFLVSFYNNEISEKSEIFDDQFSVERPDGSNFTLKIRSTKLEDSAMYFCASSDSGLGYNEQFFGPGTRLTVL.

This clonotype was picked up many times. This chain joins TRBV28 and TRBJ1-5; no clear D gene. Trimming left V 3 bases short and J 6 bases short, with 9 bases between. Germline values: CDR1 MDHEN, CDR2 SYDVKM. The CDR3 totals 13 residues. CDR3 nucleotide sequence: TGTGCCAGCAGTTTCTCCCCGAGTCAGCCCCAGCATTTT. Encoded protein: CASSFSPSQPQHF. The whole variable domain, remainder taken from reference TRBV28 and TRBJ1-5, is DVKVTQSSRYLVKRTGEKVFLECVQDMDHENMFWYRQDPGLGLRLIYFSYDVKMKEKGDIPEGYSVSREKKERFSLILESASTNQTSMYLCASSFSPSQPQHFGDGTRLSIL.

V usage is TRBV2 and J usage is TRBJ2-7, with D tentatively TRBD2 (5 bases). V lost 11 bases to trimming and J lost 1 base, with 12 bases between them. The CDR3 sequence is 12 residues long. Germline lookup yields CDR1 SNHLY and CDR2 FYNNEI. Written as DNA, the CDR3 is TGTGCCGCTCAGGACTTATCCTACGAGCAGTACTTC. It codes for CAAQDLSYEQYF.

This clonotype was counted at least ten times. The chain carries TRBV29-1 and TRBJ2-1; D is possibly TRBD2 (5 bases). This CDR3 has 14 amino acids. V was clipped by 4 bases and J by 4 bases, with 14 bases between them. The germline gives CDR1 SQVTM, CDR2 ANQGSEA. CDR3 DNA: TGCAGCGTTGGCGAACGGCGGGCGTACAATGAGCAGTTCTTC. It is translated as CSVGERRAYNEQFF.

This clonotype has a handful of counts. V is TRBV7-9 and J is TRBJ1-2, with D possibly matching TRBD1 (5 bases). The V gene lost 5 bases and the J gene lost 8 bases, with 15 bases spanning the gap. This CDR3 region has 13 residues. Germline values: CDR1 SEHNR, CDR2 FQNEAQ (reference sequence). CDR3 coding DNA: TGTGCCAGCAGCCCAGACAGTCGCGGGGGCTACACCTTC. Translating it yields CASSPDSRGGYTF.

This clonotype was observed at least ten times. This chain connects TRBV28 to TRBJ1-5; D unresolved. Trimming cost V 4 bases and J 0 bases, with 10 bases left between them. Germline V gene lookup returns CDR1 MDHEN and CDR2 SYDVKM. CDR3 size: 15 residues. The DNA for the CDR3 is TGTGCCAGCAGTTGGTACGGCTATAGCAATCAGCCCCAGCATTTT. Its translation is CASSWYGYSNQPQHF.

This clonotype was counted between two and nine times. This chain connects TRBV7-9 to TRBJ1-5; D is unclear. The CDR3 is 15 residues long. Germline V gene lookup returns CDR1 SEHNR and CDR2 FQNEAQ (reference sequence). Trimming removed 6 bases at V and 2 bases at J, with 14 bases between. CDR3 loop: CASRHKKVGNQPQHF. The CDR3 DNA reads TGTGCCAGCAGGCATAAGAAGGTTGGCAATCAGCCCCAGCATTTT.

This chain joins TRBV20-1 and TRBJ1-5, with TRBD1 matching 7 bases. The germline CDR1 and CDR2 sequences are DFQATT and SNEGSKA (reference sequence). The V segment lost 1 base and the J segment 0 bases; nucleotides outside the gene matches: 6. The CDR3 consists of 16 residues. The CDR3 DNA follows: TGCAGTGCTAGAGCTATACAGGGGTATAGCAATCAGCCCCAGCATTTT. It yields the protein CSARAIQGYSNQPQHF.

At least ten counts were recorded for this clonotype. CDR3 in amino acids: CASSNVKFPNPYEQYF. In nucleotides, the CDR3 is TGTGCCAGCAGCAACGTAAAGTTCCCTAATCCCTACGAGCAGTACTTC. This chain connects TRBV28 to TRBJ2-7; D remains ambiguous. CDR1 is MDHEN and CDR2 is SYDVKM in the germline V gene. The CDR3 runs 16 residues. Trimming pared 6 bases from V and 2 bases from J, leaving 20 bases between.

This clonotype was counted ten times or more. The rearrangement links TRBV6-1 to TRBJ2-7, with D tentatively TRBD1 (6 bases). This CDR3 spans 15 amino acids. CDR1 is MNHNS and CDR2 is SASEGT in the germline V gene. The germline V and J ends were trimmed by 6 bases and 2 bases, with 17 bases remaining between them. This CDR3 is CASRIRDTGPYEQYF. DNA of the CDR3: TGTGCCAGCAGGATCCGGGACACCGGACCCTACGAGCAGTACTTC.

This clonotype was counted many times. The CDR3 spells CSASGSREYSGANVLTF. The CDR3 nucleotides read TGCAGTGCTAGCGGCAGCAGGGAATACTCTGGGGCCAACGTCCTGACTTTC. The chain recombines TRBV20-1 with TRBJ2-6, with a weak D call TRBD1 (5 bases). The V end was cut by 3 bases, the J end by 0 bases, with 15 bases between. This CDR3 region has 17 residues. The germline gives CDR1 DFQATT, CDR2 SNEGSKA (reference sequence).